This TCR beta chain appears in the sequencing data of a study of blood T cell repertoires in COVID-19. For the study at large: Donors in the United States, Italy and Spain gave samples during acute or convalescent COVID-19. The analysed material was cDNA or gDNA that came from T cells, B-cell-depleted T cells, or PBMCs.

Deletions cut 3 bases from V and 2 bases from J, with 10 bases between. The germline V gene has CDR1 SEHNR and CDR2 FQNEAQ (reference sequence). The CDR3 runs to 14 residues. Original data processing: Amplified reference gene primers provided the basis for estimating nucleated cell counts. Using immunoSEQ multiplex PCR, the repertoire was profiled, and TCRdb retains in-frame clones only, with some absent. D and trimming were read from the DNA, whereas the V and J calls and clone size are those reported in that table. The sample includes approximately 94,000 clones, roughly 85% of them seen just once.

The V call is TRBV7-9, the J call TRBJ1-1, with D perhaps matching TRBD1 (5 bases). The sequenced material came from peripheral blood. The clonotype originates from a woman between 70 and 85 years old with acute or convalescent COVID-19. In DNA form, the CDR3 reads TGTGCCAGCAGCTTTCAGGGCGGAAACACTGAAGCTTTCTTT. It codes for CASSFQGGNTEAFF.